This T cell receptor beta chain was captured in a study of human T cells and chemical hapten exposure. In the study overall: 2% DPC applied to a roughly 2 cm by roughly 2 cm arm area sensitized donors.

The CDR3 sequence is 17 residues long. Germline V lookup: CDR1 SGHRS, CDR2 YFSETQ. V shed 4 bases, J shed 1 base, and the junction held 10 bases outside the gene matches. This clonotype occurred many times. TCRdb ran MiXCR on the RACE reads and lists one entry per CDR3 protein. The data contain 200,000 to 300,000 distinct CDR3 sequences, roughly 8.9% of them singletons. The time point is: pre-sensitization, week 0. Treatment reported: therapeutic diphenylcyclopropenone sensitization with weekly scalp DPC. Ahead of each patch test application, blood was drawn. The sequencing used whole blood, collected in connection with sensitization to the hapten diphenylcyclopropenone (DPC). The chain has TRBV5-1 and TRBJ2-7, with 11 bases lining up with TRBD2. This receptor was taken from a woman aged 40-49 years with alopecia areata. Some clones in this sample may be carry-over from other donors' samples. CDR3: CASSEPLAGVWSYEQYF. In DNA form, the CDR3 reads TGCGCCAGCAGCGAACCACTAGCGGGAGTTTGGTCCTACGAGCAGTACTTC. The complete variable domain, with remaining parts taken from reference TRBV5-1 and TRBJ2-7, reads KAGVTQTPRYLIKTRGQQVTLSCSPISGHRSVSWYQQTPGQGLQFLFEYFSETQRNKGNFPGRFSGRQFSNSRSEMNVSTLELGDSALYLCASSEPLAGVWSYEQYFGPGTRLTVT.